These 26 T cell receptor beta chains originate from one sample sequenced in a study of T cell responses to AZD1222 COVID-19 vaccine. Some clones are missing from TCRdb's copy, which holds only in-frame ones; the method was immunoSEQ multiplex PCR. This table has approximately 210,000 clones, 94% appearing once. Sample: peripheral blood, taken 28 days after the second dose of the MenACWY control vaccine. All receptors derive from an adult who received the MenACWY meningococcal vaccine as a control.

The chain recombines TRBV5-1 with TRBJ2-1, with TRBD1 identical over 8 bases. Germline values: CDR1 SGHRS, CDR2 YFSETQ. The CDR3 is 14 residues long. Trimming took 4 bases from V and 3 from J; bases not matched to a gene: 3. The CDR3 region is CASSQGQGYNEQFF. DNA of the CDR3: TGCGCCAGCAGCCAAGGACAGGGCTACAATGAGCAGTTCTTC.

The chain links TRBV27 to TRBJ1-2; 10 bases fit TRBD1. J gave up 6 bases and V 4 bases, and 8 bases lay outside the gene matches. Germline assignment: CDR1 MNHEY and CDR2 SMNVEV (reference sequence). This CDR3 contains 15 residues. The CDR3 sequence: CASSSTGTGVNGYTF. CDR3 nucleotide sequence: TGTGCCAGCAGTTCCACCGGGACAGGGGTGAATGGCTACACCTTC.

This chain links TRBV28 with TRBJ1-2; D not resolved. This CDR3 has 10 amino acids. The germline CDR1 and CDR2 sequences are MDHEN and SYDVKM. V lost 10 bases and J 3 bases, leaving 6 bases between the germline ends. DNA for the CDR3: TGTGCCACGCAGGACTATGGCTACACCTTC. Amino acids: CATQDYGYTF.

V is TRBV12-3 or TRBV12-4 and J is TRBJ2-5; no clear D. V was shortened by 4 bases and J by 3 bases, with 6 bases between the two germline ends. The CDR3 has 12 residues. CDR3 DNA sequence: TGTGCCAGCAGTTGGGTGAAAGAGACCCAGTACTTC. It yields the protein CASSWVKETQYF.

The V and J genes are TRBV5-6 and TRBJ1-4; D gene uncertain. The germline V and J ends were trimmed by 0 bases and 8 bases, with 11 bases remaining between them. The germline V gene has CDR1 SGHDT and CDR2 YYEEEE. CDR3 length: 14 amino acids. The CDR3 loop is CASSLGAGYEKLFF. For the CDR3, the DNA is TGTGCCAGCAGCTTGGGGGCGGGTTACGAAAAACTGTTTTTT.

This sequence joins TRBV2 and TRBJ2-7, with D possibly matching TRBD1 (6 bases). Germline V lookup: CDR1 SNHLY, CDR2 FYNNEI. V dropped 4 bases and J dropped 6 bases, with 16 bases sitting between them. The CDR3 loop spans 14 amino acids. The CDR3 DNA follows: TGTGCCAGCAGTGTCTCAGGGGTCCTCAGCGAGCAGTACTTC. This encodes CASSVSGVLSEQYF.

The chain joins TRBV6-1 to TRBJ2-7, with 10 bases aligning to TRBD1. J was trimmed by 9 bases and V by 0 bases; bases with no gene match: 8. Germline V gives CDR1 MNHNS, CDR2 SASEGT. CDR3 length: 15 residues. The CDR3 spells CASSEAGTGVFGQYF. The CDR3 nucleotides read TGTGCCAGCAGTGAAGCCGGGACAGGGGTATTTGGGCAGTACTTC.

V gene TRBV6-1 combines with J gene TRBJ1-5; D is ambiguous. In germline, CDR1 is MNHNS, CDR2 SASEGT. V lost 3 bases, J lost 0 bases, and 9 bases lay in between. The CDR3 is made up of 15 amino acids. In DNA form, the CDR3 reads TGTGCCAGCAGTGACCAGACCTATAGCAATCAGCCCCAGCATTTT. Translation: CASSDQTYSNQPQHF.

J is TRBJ2-5 and V is TRBV6-5; perhaps TRBD1 as D (6 bases). Trimming shortened V by 5 bases and J by 3 bases, and 13 bases separated the two germline ends. CDR1 and CDR2 from the germline V gene are MNHEY and SVGAGI. This CDR3 has 14 amino acids. Here the CDR3 DNA reads TGTGCCAGCAGTCAACAGGGTCAGGAAGAGACCCAGTACTTC. The encoded protein is CASSQQGQEETQYF.

The J gene is TRBJ2-3, the V gene TRBV30; D may be TRBD2 (5 bases). V was clipped by 4 bases and J by 8 bases, with 28 bases between them. Germline V gene sequence: CDR1 GTSNPN, CDR2 SVGIG (reference sequence). The CDR3 runs 17 residues. The CDR3 DNA reads TGTGCCTGGAAACTAGAGGAGACCGGCGGATTTCTAGGTACGCAGTATTTT. Its translation: CAWKLEETGGFLGTQYF. Full variable domain (outside the CDR3, taken from reference TRBV30 and TRBJ2-3): SQTIHQWPATLVQPVGSPLSLECTVEGTSNPNLYWYRQAAGRGLQLLFYSVGIGQISSEVPQNLSASRPQDRQFILSSKKLLLSDSGFYLCAWKLEETGGFLGTQYFGPGTRLTVL.

The chain has TRBV12-3 or TRBV12-4 and TRBJ1-1, with TRBD1 as a possible D gene (6 bases). V was shortened by 9 bases and J by 4 bases, with 15 bases between the two germline ends. The CDR3 covers 13 residues. The CDR3 loop is CASKKQGFTEAFF. CDR3 DNA sequence: TGTGCCAGTAAGAAACAGGGATTCACTGAAGCTTTCTTT.

The chain couples TRBV5-4 to TRBJ1-1, with 7 bases matching TRBD1. V gave up 4 bases and J gave up 3 bases; unmatched junction bases: 3. The CDR3 spans 13 residues. The V gene's germline CDR1 is SGHNT and CDR2 YYREEE (reference sequence). The DNA of the CDR3 is TGTGCCAGCAGCCGACAGGGAGACACTGAAGCTTTCTTT. Amino acid sequence: CASSRQGDTEAFF. The full variable domain, in which reference TRBV5-4 and TRBJ1-1 provide the parts outside the CDR3, is ETGVTQSPTHLIKTRGQQVTLRCSSQSGHNTVSWYQQALGQGPQFIFQYYREEENGRGNFPPRFSGLQFPNYSSELNVNALELDDSALYLCASSRQGDTEAFFGQGTRLTVV.

The V and J genes are TRBV7-3 and TRBJ2-2; TRBD2 matches 8 bases. Germline assignment: CDR1 SGHTA and CDR2 FQGTGA. V lost 5 bases, J lost 4 bases, and 6 bases stayed unmatched. The CDR3 totals 15 residues. In DNA form, the CDR3 reads TGTGCCAGCAGCCCCGGACTAGCCAGCACCGGGGAGCTGTTTTTT. Its translation is CASSPGLASTGELFF.

V and J are TRBV5-1 and TRBJ2-1; 7 bases align to TRBD2. The CDR3 is made up of 16 amino acids. Germline values: CDR1 SGHRS, CDR2 YFSETQ. J lost 4 bases, V lost 4 bases, and 11 bases had no gene match. Here the CDR3 DNA reads TGCGCCAGCAGCGGAGGACTAGTAGCGGGTTACAATGAGCAGTTCTTC. It codes for CASSGGLVAGYNEQFF.

The chain couples TRBV24-1 to TRBJ2-1; 9 nucleotides line up with TRBD2. V shed 5 bases and J 3 bases; nucleotides not matched to a gene: 7. The length of the CDR3 is 16 residues. Germline V lookup: CDR1 KGHDR, CDR2 SFDVKD. The CDR3 sequence: CATSGGRALFYNEQFF. The CDR3 region has the DNA TGTGCCACCAGTGGCGGGAGGGCACTTTTCTACAATGAGCAGTTCTTC.

The rearrangement uses TRBV5-4 and TRBJ2-1, with 10 positions matching TRBD1. The CDR3 has 15 residues. The V gene's germline CDR1 is SGHNT and CDR2 YYREEE (reference sequence). The junction had 8 bases not matched to a gene; V was cut back by 4 bases and J by 7 bases. The CDR3 nucleotides read TGTGCCAGCAGCCCCTCCAAGGACAGGGGGAATGAGCAGTTCTTC. Translated, it gives CASSPSKDRGNEQFF.

This chain uses TRBV2 with TRBJ2-7; tentatively, D is TRBD1 (6 bases). Trimming took off 6 bases at V and 7 bases at J, with 16 bases between the two ends. Germline V gene sequence: CDR1 SNHLY, CDR2 FYNNEI. This CDR3 region has 13 residues. CDR3 protein: CASRNTGTGEQYF. CDR3 DNA: TGTGCCAGCAGGAACACAGGGACGGGGGAGCAGTACTTC.

The V call is TRBV6-5, the J call TRBJ1-2; no definite D call. CDR3 length: 13 amino acids. CDR1 and CDR2 from the germline V gene are MNHEY and SVGAGI. V was trimmed by 7 bases and J by 8 bases, leaving 17 bases between them. CDR3 loop: CASTQDPKDGYTF. In DNA, the CDR3 is TGTGCCAGCACCCAGGACCCGAAAGACGGCTACACCTTC.

V gene TRBV14 combines with J gene TRBJ2-5; D gene ambiguous. From germline, CDR1 is SGHDN and CDR2 FVKESK. The germline V and J ends were trimmed by 2 bases and 5 bases, with 6 bases remaining between them. This CDR3 has 12 amino acids. The CDR3 coding sequence is TGTGCCAGCAGCCAACAGAGGGAGACCCAGTACTTC. This gives the protein CASSQQRETQYF.

V and J are TRBV5-6 and TRBJ1-4, with TRBD1 as a possible D gene (6 bases). The CDR3 extends over 18 amino acids. Germline V gene sequence: CDR1 SGHDT, CDR2 YYEEEE. V dropped 1 base and J dropped 6 bases, with 22 bases sitting between them. The CDR3 nucleotides are TGTGCCAGCAGCTTGTGGGTCAGGGGAAAAGAAGATGATGAAAAACTGTTTTTT. Translating gives CASSLWVRGKEDDEKLFF.

The chain is built from TRBV6-2 or TRBV6-3 and TRBJ2-7, with a weak D call TRBD1 (6 bases). This CDR3 has 12 residues. CDR1 is MNHEY, CDR2 SVGEGT, per germline. V was shortened by 2 bases and J by 4 bases, with 6 bases between the two germline ends. CDR3 sequence reads: CASSYRGYEQYF. Written as DNA, the CDR3 is TGTGCCAGCAGTTACAGGGGGTACGAGCAGTACTTC.

The chain recombines TRBV24-1 with TRBJ1-5; 8 bases match TRBD1. The trim removed 0 bases at V and 0 bases at J, leaving 9 bases unmatched. This CDR3 region has 19 residues. The germline V gene has CDR1 KGHDR and CDR2 SFDVKD. CDR3 sequence reads: CATSDLSRTGIYSNQPQHF. The CDR3 nucleotides are TGTGCCACCAGTGATTTGTCCCGGACAGGGATTTATAGCAATCAGCCCCAGCATTTT.

This chain joins TRBV11-2 and TRBJ1-6; D gene ambiguous. Germline CDR1 SGHAT, CDR2 FQNNGV. The CDR3 spans 13 residues. V was clipped by 1 base and J by 7 bases, with 5 bases between them. The CDR3 sequence is CASSLVQNSPLHF. The CDR3 bases are TGTGCCAGCAGCTTAGTTCAGAATTCACCCCTCCACTTT.

This chain's CDR3 is CATRDKGTGEAFF. Written as DNA, the CDR3 is TGTGCCACCCGCGACAAGGGGACGGGTGAAGCTTTCTTT. The J gene is TRBJ1-1, the V gene TRBV24-1; D perhaps matches TRBD1 (5 bases). CDR1 KGHDR and CDR2 SFDVKD come from the germline V gene. V lost 9 bases and J 7 bases, leaving 17 bases between the germline ends. The CDR3 contains 13 residues.

This rearrangement joins TRBV5-1 to TRBJ1-2; 8 positions agree with TRBD1. The CDR3 has 13 amino acids. CDR1 is SGHRS and CDR2 is YFSETQ in the germline V gene. Germline trimming cut 5 bases from V and 6 bases from J; bases unmatched to any gene: 6. The CDR3: CASSQDRAHGYTF. In DNA form, the CDR3 reads TGCGCCAGCAGTCAGGACAGGGCCCATGGCTACACCTTC.

This chain connects TRBV28 to TRBJ2-2; 7 bases are shared with TRBD1. The V and J ends lost 6 bases and 0 bases, in that order; junction bases with no gene match: 4. The germline V gene encodes CDR1 MDHEN and CDR2 SYDVKM. The CDR3 runs 15 residues. CDR3 residues: CASSSGQTNTGELFF. For the CDR3, the DNA is TGTGCCAGCAGCTCGGGACAGACGAACACCGGGGAGCTGTTTTTT.